The clone carrying this T cell receptor (beta chain) was observed a few times. What it binds is not known. The sample originates from a study of T-cell reconstitution after alpha-beta-depleted transplantation in children. The authors prepared the TCRbeta library with unique molecular identifiers. TCRdb re-derived calls from the PCR reads in MiXCR, one entry per CDR3 protein. The sample records fewer than 500,000 distinct CDR3 sequences, around two fifths being singletons. V was clipped by 0 bases and J by 11 bases; unmatched bases: 8. Germline CDR1 and CDR2: DFQATT and SNEGSKA (reference sequence). The CDR3 runs to 14 residues. Overall study findings and caveats: Diversity and T-cell counts at one year after transplant derived mostly from new T cells. Reportedly, only several hundred clones from non-depleted graft cells drove alpha-beta T-cell counts at about two months.

The source was PBMCs, collected before TCRalphabeta/CD19-depleted stem cell transplant. The chain has TRBV20-1 and TRBJ1-4, with 8 bases matching TRBD1. The sequence was obtained from a girl aged 2-10 years with aplastic anemia, due to receive a stem cell transplant. CDR3 in DNA: TGCAGTGCTAGAGACCGCAGGGGGCGGGGGAAACTGTTTTTT. Translating gives CSARDRRGRGKLFF.